This is a list of T cell receptor beta chains from one sample in a study of CD8+CD57+ T cells in acquired aplastic anemia. MiXCR, run by TCRdb on the reads, gives a single entry per CDR3 protein. The data hold about 210,000 distinct CDR3 sequences, with 60% to 65% observed a single time. Sequenced sample: sorted CD4+, CD8+, or CD8+CD57+ T cells (not recorded which) from PBMCs. All receptors come from a human donor in good health. Each CDR3 is given with its conserved first and last residue. D genes are given only for firm matches. Some rows have no size entry. The others give once, few or many, or a class for an expanded clone.

CDR3: CASGQVGEQYF; DNA: TGTGCCTCCGGACAGGTCGGGGAGCAGTACTTC; V: TRBV7-6; D: TRBD1; size: NA; J: TRBJ2-7; length: 11
CDR3: CASSTDPSGNSPLHF; DNA: TGCGCCAGCAGCACCGACCCCTCCGGTAATTCACCCCTCCACTTT; V: TRBV5-1; D: NA; size: NA; J: TRBJ1-6; length: 15
CDR3: CASSNPQF; DNA: TGTGCCAGCAGCAACCCCCAATTT; V: TRBV7-8; D: NA; size: NA; J: TRBJ1-6; length: 8
CDR3: CASSLDFWASELYEQYF; DNA: TGTGCCAGCAGCTTAGATTTTTGGGCTAGCGAACTCTACGAGCAGTACTTC; V: TRBV11-1; D: NA; size: NA; J: TRBJ2-7; length: 17
CDR3: CSARGWGAHEQYF; DNA: TGCAGTGCTAGAGGTTGGGGTGCCCACGAGCAGTACTTC; V: TRBV20-1; D: NA; size: once; J: TRBJ2-7; length: 13
CDR3: CASSLGAGRGQPQHF; DNA: TGTGCCAGCAGCCTGGGGGCAGGGCGAGGTCAGCCCCAGCATTTT; V: TRBV7-9; D: NA; size: few; J: TRBJ1-5; length: 15
CDR3: CASSPYVSAGEQYF; DNA: TGCGCCAGCAGCCCCTACGTGAGCGCTGGCGAGCAGTACTTC; V: TRBV4-1; D: NA; size: many; J: TRBJ2-7; length: 14
CDR3: CASSEPPGKGAKNIQYF; DNA: TGCGCCAGCAGTGAGCCTCCAGGGAAAGGGGCCAAAAACATTCAGTACTTC; V: TRBV10-1; D: NA; size: once; J: TRBJ2-4; length: 17
CDR3: CASSVEPGLLKETQYF; DNA: TGTGCCAGCAGCGTCGAGCCGGGACTCCTCAAAGAGACCCAGTACTTC; V: TRBV7-9; D: NA; size: NA; J: TRBJ2-5; length: 16
CDR3: CATSGSHQETQYF; DNA: TGTGCCACCAGTGGCAGCCACCAAGAGACCCAGTACTTC; V: TRBV24-1; D: NA; size: NA; J: TRBJ2-5; length: 13
CDR3: CASSPTGPAYNEQFF; DNA: TGTGCCAGCAGCCCGACAGGGCCAGCCTACAATGAGCAGTTCTTC; V: TRBV7-6; D: TRBD1; size: NA; J: TRBJ2-1; length: 15
CDR3: CASSDGTLGTQYF; DNA: TGTGCCAGCAGCGATGGCACCCTGGGGACCCAGTACTTC; V: TRBV9; D: NA; size: NA; J: TRBJ2-5; length: 13
CDR3: CASSYGAESYGYTF; DNA: TGTGCCAGCAGTTACGGGGCAGAGTCCTATGGCTACACCTTC; V: TRBV6-5; D: NA; size: many; J: TRBJ1-2; length: 14
CDR3: CAIMGGVSTDTQYF; DNA: TGTGCCATCATGGGCGGGGTATCCACAGATACGCAGTATTTT; V: TRBV10-3; D: NA; size: once; J: TRBJ2-3; length: 14